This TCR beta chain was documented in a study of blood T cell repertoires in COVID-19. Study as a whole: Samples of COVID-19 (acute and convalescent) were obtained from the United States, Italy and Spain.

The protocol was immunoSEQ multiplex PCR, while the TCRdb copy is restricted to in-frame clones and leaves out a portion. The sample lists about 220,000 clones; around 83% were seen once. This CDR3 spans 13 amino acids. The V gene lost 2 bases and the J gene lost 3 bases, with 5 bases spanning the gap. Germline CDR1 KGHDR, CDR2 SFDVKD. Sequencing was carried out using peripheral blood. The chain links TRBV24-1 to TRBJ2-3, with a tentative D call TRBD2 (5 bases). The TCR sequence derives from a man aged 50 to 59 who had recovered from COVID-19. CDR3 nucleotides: TGTGCCACCAGTGATTCGGGGACAGATACGCAGTATTTT. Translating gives CATSDSGTDTQYF.